This TCR beta chain was captured in a study of Tregs in tolerant kidney transplant recipients. Germline V gene sequence: CDR1 SEHNR, CDR2 FQNEAQ (reference sequence). V shed 6 bases and J shed 4 bases, with 10 bases lying between them. CDR3 length: 12 amino acids. Details on this clone: Its antigen is currently unknown.

Study findings and constraints: Activated donor B cell expansion appeared to reveal the most relevant donor-specific TCRbeta repertoire. The small number of patients limits these findings pending further validation. This study did not directly address biological reproducibility.

The protocol was immunoSEQ multiplex PCR, while the TCRdb copy is restricted to in-frame clones and leaves out a portion. The sample yields more than 75,000 clones, 93% seen once. Unstimulated Tregs (CD4+CD25+CD127-) and CD4+CD25- non-Tregs were sorted from PBMCs. This sequence originates from a human donor who received a combined kidney and bone marrow transplant. This specimen was CD4+ T cells from blood, taken before the transplant. The chain combines TRBV7-9 with TRBJ2-7, with D possibly matching TRBD2 (5 bases). This CDR3 is CASSSSGYEQYF. The CDR3 nucleotides are TGTGCCAGCAGTTCGTCGGGGTACGAGCAGTACTTC.